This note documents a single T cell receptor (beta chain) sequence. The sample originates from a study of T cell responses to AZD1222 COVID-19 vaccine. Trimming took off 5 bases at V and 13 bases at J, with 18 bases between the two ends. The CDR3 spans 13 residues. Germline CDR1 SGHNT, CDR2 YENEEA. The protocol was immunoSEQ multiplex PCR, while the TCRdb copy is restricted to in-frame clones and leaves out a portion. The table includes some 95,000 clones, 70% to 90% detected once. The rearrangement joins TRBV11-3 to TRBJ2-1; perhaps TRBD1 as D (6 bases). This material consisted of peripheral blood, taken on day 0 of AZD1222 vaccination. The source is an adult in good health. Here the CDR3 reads CASSRDRNMIQFF. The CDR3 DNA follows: TGTGCCAGCAGCCGCGACAGGAACATGATACAGTTCTTC. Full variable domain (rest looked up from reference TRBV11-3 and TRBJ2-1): EAGVVQSPRYKIIEKKQPVAFWCNPISGHNTLYWYLQNLGQGPELLIRYENEEAVDDSQLPKDRFSAERLKGVDSTLKIQPAELGDSAVYLCASSRDRNMIQFFGPGTRLTVL.